This T cell receptor (beta chain) was identified in a study of CD8 T cells in ankylosing spondylitis. CDR1 is SGHAT and CDR2 is FQDESV in the germline V gene (reference sequence). The CDR3 length is 14 residues. With 6 bases clipped from V and 5 bases from J, the junction kept 8 bases outside the gene matches. This clonotype was seen at least ten times. Its antigen is not identified. Quantitative 5'-RACE with molecular barcodes generated TCR beta libraries. One entry per CDR3 protein results from TCRdb running MiXCR on the 5' RACE reads. The table has about 200,000 distinct CDR3 sequences, 6% to 8% seen once. General study results and limits: The authors found the disease-linked clones to be CD8+ and relatively rare in peripheral blood. The study identified a TCR beta motif of several highly homologous variants that appeared characteristic of ankylosing spondylitis blood. Previous work reported some of these motif variants in the synovial fluid and blood of reactive arthritis.

Sequenced material: blood, either unsorted or a sorted T cell fraction (not recorded which). This TCR was sampled from a male donor with ankylosing spondylitis. The gene calls are TRBV11-1 and TRBJ2-5; 8 bases map to TRBD2. The CDR3 DNA reads TGTGCCAGCAGAGGCGGGAGGTGGATGGAGACCCAGTACTTC. Its protein is CASRGGRWMETQYF.